This TCR beta chain was profiled in a study of blood T cells in healthy people across ages. In this sample, this clonotype turned up many times. Its antigen is currently unknown. The study, taken as a whole, reports: In long-lived donors, naive CD4+ cell counts and diversity exceeded those of aged donors.

The germline V gene encodes CDR1 SGHTA and CDR2 FQGNSA. This CDR3 spans 15 amino acids. The ends were cut back, 1 base at V and 4 bases at J, with 10 bases in the middle. A second PCR, run for about 7 to 11 cycles, used a sample-barcoded 5' primer plus a J-beta primer mix. The template-switch adaptor was a 5' adaptor with 12 random nucleotides. It tagged each cDNA molecule. In TCRdb, the 5' RACE reads were re-called with MiXCR into one record per CDR3 protein. The sample lists approximately 960,000 distinct CDR3 sequences, 25% to 35% seen once, with 9.5% to 13% in the top ten. This same sample was also taken into another study, of T cells of mothers and their children. That source notes: Persistent microchimeric T cell clones were not found at ~100 per million sensitivity.

This TCR was recovered from a woman aged 40-49 years in good health. V is TRBV7-2 and J is TRBJ1-4; unclear D gene. Sequenced input: blood. CDR3 DNA: TGTGCCAGCAGCTTAGTGGCAGGACTTAATGAAAAACTGTTTTTT. Translation gives CASSLVAGLNEKLFF. The full variable domain, completed using reference TRBV7-2 and TRBJ1-4, is GAGVSQSPSNKVTEKGKDVELRCDPISGHTALYWYRQSLGQGLEFLIYFQGNSAPDKSGLPSDRFSAERTGGSVSTLTIQRTQQEDSAVYLCASSLVAGLNEKLFFGSGTQLSVL.